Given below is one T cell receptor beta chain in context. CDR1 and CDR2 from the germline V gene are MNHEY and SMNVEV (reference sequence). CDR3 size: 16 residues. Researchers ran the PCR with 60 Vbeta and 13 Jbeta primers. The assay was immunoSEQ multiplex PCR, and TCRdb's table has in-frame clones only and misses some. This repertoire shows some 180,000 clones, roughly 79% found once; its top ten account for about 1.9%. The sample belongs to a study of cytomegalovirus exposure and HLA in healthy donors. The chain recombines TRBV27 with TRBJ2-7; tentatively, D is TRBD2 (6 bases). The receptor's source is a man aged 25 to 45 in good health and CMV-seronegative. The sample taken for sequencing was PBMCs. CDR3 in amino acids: CVSSRKSGVISYEQYF. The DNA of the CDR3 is TGTGTCAGTAGTAGAAAATCGGGGGTCATCTCCTACGAGCAGTACTTC.